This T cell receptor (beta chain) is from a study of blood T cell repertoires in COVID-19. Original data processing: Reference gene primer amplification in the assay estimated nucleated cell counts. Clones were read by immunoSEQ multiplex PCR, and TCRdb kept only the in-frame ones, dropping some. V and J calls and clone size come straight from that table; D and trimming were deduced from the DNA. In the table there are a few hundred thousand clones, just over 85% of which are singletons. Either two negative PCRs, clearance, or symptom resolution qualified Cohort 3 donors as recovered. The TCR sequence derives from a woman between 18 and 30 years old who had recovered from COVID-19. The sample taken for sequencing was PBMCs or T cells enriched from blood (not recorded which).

Here the CDR3 reads CASSPGLADPVEYF. In DNA form, the CDR3 reads TGTGCCAGCAGCCCGGGACTAGCGGACCCTGTAGAGTACTTC. The chain has TRBV5-4 and TRBJ2-7; 11 nucleotides match TRBD2. The CDR3 extends over 14 amino acids. V trimming: 4 bases; J trimming: 11 bases; junction bases outside the gene matches: 11. Germline V gives CDR1 SGHNT, CDR2 YYREEE (reference sequence).